This TCR beta chain was found in a study of blood T cell repertoires in COVID-19. Study information: Some COVID-19 samples were acute and others convalescent; all came from the United States, Italy and Spain. T cells, B-cell-depleted T cells, or PBMCs supplied cDNA or gDNA.

Sequencing was performed with immunoSEQ multiplex PCR; in TCRdb, only in-frame clones are kept and a portion is missing. The profile covers 300,000 to 450,000 clones, with about 88% appearing a single time and about 3% taken by the ten largest. The V end was cut by 6 bases, the J end by 6 bases, with 20 bases between. The germline V gene encodes CDR1 MNHEY and CDR2 SMNVEV (reference sequence). CDR3 size: 16 residues. The sequenced sample consisted of peripheral blood. The chain couples TRBV27 to TRBJ2-2, with D perhaps TRBD2 (6 bases). This TCR was sampled from a human donor in a cohort sampled during active COVID-19. Here the CDR3 DNA reads TGTGCCAGCAGCCGCGGGGTCCCTACTGCTCCCGGGGAGCTGTTTTTT. The encoded protein is CASSRGVPTAPGELFF.